This T cell receptor beta chain was observed in a study of blood T cell repertoires in COVID-19. For the study at large: COVID-19 samples collected from the United States, Italy and Spain covered acute and convalescent phases. The analysed material was cDNA or gDNA that came from T cells, B-cell-depleted T cells, or PBMCs.

The CDR3 is 17 residues long. Germline V CDR1 and CDR2: MGHRA, YSYEKL. Trimming at V came to 3 bases and at J to 7 bases, leaving 9 bases not matched to a gene. Methods used by the authors: By means of reference gene primer amplification, nucleated cell counts were estimated. Data came from immunoSEQ multiplex PCR; TCRdb stores just in-frame clones and leaves some out. The DNA gave D and trimming, while V, J and clone size come from that table. Here the sample spans about 80,000 clones, approximately 78% being singletons. This chain connects TRBV4-1 to TRBJ1-6, with 10 positions matching TRBD1. The clonotype comes from an older woman with acute or convalescent COVID-19. The sample comprised peripheral blood. The chain's CDR3 is CASSQTGGSGVNSPLHF. CDR3 bases: TGCGCCAGCAGCCAGACAGGGGGCTCGGGGGTAAATTCACCCCTCCACTTT.